Listed here are 22 T cell receptor beta chains from one sample, sequenced in a study of CD8+ T cells in alopecia areata. RNA, once extracted, was reverse transcribed into cDNA for use as the sequencing template. Clones were read by immunoSEQ multiplex PCR, and TCRdb kept only the in-frame ones, dropping some. There are roughly 260,000 clones in the sample, none observed a single time. Sorting relied on CD4, CD8alpha, NKG2D, NKG2ACE and other markers applied to pooled cutaneous lymph node cells. The sequencing sample was made of CD4+ T cells sorted from a lymph node. Receptors originate from a C3H/HeJ mouse with alopecia areata. For the strain, the MHC haplotype given is H2-k.

Note on this clone: The gene names here belong to mouse. The read ends 4 residues early relative to the CDR3; the germline J gene fills the gap. The chain joins TRBV19 to TRBJ1-1; D is possibly TRBD1 (6 bases). The length of the CDR3 is 14 residues. The germline V and J ends were trimmed by 2 bases and 3 bases, with 11 bases remaining between them. Germline V gene data show CDR1 as FNHDT and CDR2 as SITEND (reference sequence). CDR3 sequence reads: CASSIRAGDTEVFF. The CDR3 DNA, read in part, is TGTGCCAGCAGTATTAGGGCAGGGGACACA. The full variable domain, its missing parts supplied by reference TRBV19 and TRBJ1-1, is GGIITQTPKFLIGQEGQKLTLKCQQNFNHDTMYWYRQDSGKGLRLIYYSITENDLQKGDLSEGYDASREKKSSFSLTVTSAQKNEMAVFLCASSIRAGDTEVFFGKGTRLTVV.

Worth noting for this clone: Mouse gene names apply. With the read ending 4 residues before the CDR3 end, the germline J gene is used to fill in that end. This chain links TRBV5 with TRBJ2-3, with 7 bases fitting TRBD1. In germline, CDR1 is LGHNA, CDR2 YNLKQL (reference sequence). The CDR3 has 14 residues. V dropped 2 bases and J dropped 3; count of bases not matched to a gene: 2. The covered CDR3 bases are TGTGCCAGCAGCCAAAGGGACAGCGCAGAA. Translation: CASSQRDSAE. The entire CDR3 reads CASSQRDSAETLYF.

Ten or more counts support this clone. Each gene name is a mouse one. The read stops 4 residues short of the end of the CDR3; the missing end is completed from the germline J gene. The same CDR3 arises from other DNA sequences in this sample as well. The chain couples TRBV1 to TRBJ2-5; TRBD1 matches 7 bases. The CDR3 runs to 14 residues. Germline V gives CDR1 NSQYPW, CDR2 LRSPGD (reference sequence). Losses at the gene ends were 3 bases for V and 3 bases for J; bases not matched to a gene: 3. The CDR3 bases that were read are TGCACCTGCAGTGCCCCGGGACAGCAAGAC. As protein: CTCSAPGQQD. The entire CDR3 sequence reads CTCSAPGQQDTQYF.

As concerns this clone: The germline and genes are mouse ones. The read terminates 4 residues ahead of where the CDR3 ends, so the germline J gene completes it. V and J are TRBV19 and TRBJ1-2; possibly TRBD1 for D (5 bases). This CDR3 is built from 14 residues. Trimming left V 3 bases short and J 0 bases short, with 9 bases between. Germline CDR1 FNHDT, CDR2 SITEND (reference sequence). The CDR3 spells CASSTDNANSDYTF. The part of the CDR3 DNA that was read is TGTGCCAGCAGTACGGACAATGCAAACTCC.

This clone was recorded a few times. Gene names are mouse gene names. The read ends 4 residues shy of where the CDR3 ends; the end is completed using the germline J gene. This chain uses TRBV1 with TRBJ2-5; TRBD2 might be the D (6 bases). This CDR3 is 15 amino acids long. V was cut by 0 bases and J by 2 bases, with 9 bases left in between. Germline V gene lookup returns CDR1 NSQYPW and CDR2 LRSPGD (reference sequence). This chain's CDR3 is CTCSADLGSQDTQYF. Incomplete CDR3 DNA: TGCACCTGCAGTGCAGATCTGGGGTCCCAAGAC.

This clone was counted a few times. These gene names are mouse names. The CDR3 end lies 4 residues beyond the end of the read and is filled in from the germline J gene. The J gene is TRBJ2-5, the V gene TRBV13-1, with 8 positions matching TRBD1. The CDR3 runs to 14 residues. Germline V lookup: CDR1 NSHNY, CDR2 SYGAGN. Incomplete CDR3 DNA: TGTGCCAGCAGTGATGCAGGGGGCGTGGAC. Protein: CASSDAGGVD. The whole CDR3 protein is CASSDAGGVDTQYF.

This clone came up a few times. The genes and germline here are from mouse. The read halts 4 residues ahead of the CDR3 end, with the missing end drawn from the germline J gene. The chain carries TRBV1 and TRBJ2-3; TRBD1 agrees at 8 bases. With 4 bases clipped from V and 0 bases from J, the junction kept 3 bases outside the gene matches. Germline CDR1 reads NSQYPW; CDR2 reads LRSPGD (reference sequence). The CDR3 has 15 amino acids. The CDR3 protein is CTCSGQGSSAETLYF. The CDR3 bases that were read are TGCACCTGCAGTGGACAGGGGTCTAGTGCAGAA.

This clone was seen more than once but under ten times. The genes are named according to mouse. Coverage ceases 4 residues before the CDR3 finishes, and the germline J gene fills in the end. The chain joins TRBV19 to TRBJ2-2; 9 nucleotides align to TRBD1. Germline V gene sequence: CDR1 FNHDT, CDR2 SITEND (reference sequence). Germline trimming cut 6 bases from V and 5 bases from J; bases unmatched to any gene: 5. The CDR3 covers 14 residues. The CDR3 is CASTETGGTGQLYF. The part of the CDR3 DNA that was read is TGTGCCAGCACCGAGACAGGGGGGACCGGG.

Details on this clone: A much larger clone lies one base from this, so it may be a read error. The genes and germline here are from mouse. The read gets to within 4 residues of the CDR3 end, and the germline J gene fills in the rest. The V and J genes are TRBV13-1 and TRBJ2-5; D is perhaps TRBD1 (5 bases). The CDR3 runs 13 residues. Germline V gives CDR1 NSHNY, CDR2 SYGAGN. The DNA read from the CDR3 is TGTGCCTGCAGTGCCCGCAGGGAAGAC. It specifies CACSARRED. The whole CDR3 reads CACSARREDTQYF.

Of note for this clone: Mouse gene names and germline throughout. Read data end 4 residues before the CDR3 end; the end is taken from the germline J gene. Within the sample, other DNA sequences also encode this same CDR3. The chain recombines TRBV5 with TRBJ2-1; D might be TRBD1 (5 bases). V was trimmed by 4 bases and J by 1 base, leaving 11 bases between them. The CDR3 covers 15 residues. CDR1 and CDR2 from the germline V gene are LGHNA and YNLKQL (reference sequence). CDR3 DNA (partial): TGTGCCAGCAGCCCTCCCACAGGAAACTATGCT. It encodes CASSPPTGNYA. The whole CDR3 sequence reads CASSPPTGNYAEQFF.

Turning to this clone: Gene and germline names: mouse. The CDR3 goes on 4 residues after the read ends, and that part is filled in from the germline J gene. The chain carries TRBV19 and TRBJ2-1, with 8 bases that match TRBD2. Trimming at V came to 2 bases and at J to 2 bases, leaving 3 bases not matched to a gene. Germline V gene sequence: CDR1 FNHDT, CDR2 SITEND (reference sequence). CDR3 length: 15 residues. This CDR3 is CASSMGGADYAEQFF. Partial CDR3 DNA: TGTGCCAGCAGTATGGGGGGGGCGGACTATGCT.

This clone has a handful of counts. Germline and genes here are mouse. The CDR3 goes on 4 residues after the read ends, and that part is filled in from the germline J gene. Other DNA variants within this sample encode the same CDR3. This chain uses TRBV19 with TRBJ1-1, with D possibly TRBD1 on 5 matching bases. Germline lookup yields CDR1 FNHDT and CDR2 SITEND (reference sequence). CDR3 length equals 12 residues. The part of the CDR3 DNA that was read is TGTGCCAGCAGTATTGGGGGAACA. This gives the protein CASSIGGT. The complete CDR3 sequence is CASSIGGTEVFF.

Concerning this clone itself: Gene names are the mouse ones. The CDR3 reads CAWSLGDFNYAEQFF. The sequenced part of the CDR3 DNA is TGTGCCTGGAGTCTAGGAGACTTTAACTATGCT. The chain recombines TRBV31 with TRBJ2-1; no definite D call. The CDR3 end falls 4 residues outside the read, so it is completed with the germline J gene. Looked up from germline, CDR1 is GKSSPN and CDR2 is SITVG. V lost 0 bases and J lost 0, with 9 bases in between. The CDR3 contains 15 residues.

This clone was found a few times. Mouse gene names and germline throughout. The read ends 4 residues shy of where the CDR3 ends; the end is completed using the germline J gene. Within the sample, other DNA sequences also encode this same CDR3. V is TRBV17 and J is TRBJ2-5; TRBD2 aligns across 8 bases. The junction had 2 bases not matched to a gene; V was cut back by 6 bases and J by 3 bases. This CDR3 has 13 amino acids. The germline V gene has CDR1 MNHDT and CDR2 YYDKIL. The CDR3 region is CASSRLGQDTQYF. The DNA read from the CDR3 is TGTGCTAGCAGCAGACTGGGGCAAGAC.

Concerning this clone itself: Mouse gene names and germline throughout. The missing CDR3 end, 4 residues past where the read stops, is filled in from the germline J gene. The J gene is TRBJ2-1, the V gene TRBV13-2, with D perhaps TRBD1 (6 bases). The CDR3 runs 14 residues. The germline V and J ends were trimmed by 2 bases and 3 bases, with 9 bases remaining between them. Germline values: CDR1 NNHNN, CDR2 SYGAGS (reference sequence). The DNA read from the CDR3 is TGTGCCAGCGGTGAGGGACAATTCTATGCT. Protein sequence: CASGEGQFYA. The full CDR3 is CASGEGQFYAEQFF.

As regards this clone: Mouse gene names apply. The read ends 4 residues shy of where the CDR3 ends; the end is completed using the germline J gene. This chain connects TRBV5 to TRBJ1-1; D not certain. Germline V gene lookup returns CDR1 LGHNA and CDR2 YNLKQL (reference sequence). V dropped 1 base and J dropped 1 base, with 10 bases sitting between them. The CDR3 runs 15 residues. CDR3 in amino acids: CASSQVPTQNTEVFF. The covered CDR3 bases are TGTGCCAGCAGCCAAGTCCCGACACAAAACACA.

This clone was seen more than once but under ten times. The genes and germline here are from mouse. The read terminates 4 residues before the CDR3 end, so the remaining end is supplied by the germline J gene. Other DNA sequences in this sample translate to the same CDR3. The chain couples TRBV13-1 to TRBJ2-5; TRBD1 matches at 10 bases. CDR3 length: 13 amino acids. The germline V gene has CDR1 NSHNY and CDR2 SYGAGN. CDR3 bases read: TGTGCCAGCAGTGGACAGGGGGCAGAC. Translation: CASSGQGAD. In full, the CDR3 reads CASSGQGADTQYF.

The table lists this clone with a few counts. Gene names follow the mouse nomenclature. Read coverage stops 4 residues before the CDR3 terminus; the germline J gene supplies the remainder. The chain carries TRBV1 and TRBJ2-1; a possible D gene is TRBD1 (6 bases). V gave up 0 bases and J gave up 0 bases, with 9 bases separating them. This CDR3 is built from 16 residues. Germline CDR1 NSQYPW, CDR2 LRSPGD (reference sequence). The CDR3 sequence is CTCSADRGNNYAEQFF. CDR3 DNA (partial): TGCACCTGCAGTGCAGACAGGGGAAATAACTATGCT.

This clone was seen only a few times. The gene symbols are mouse symbols. Incomplete CDR3 DNA: TGTGCCAGCAGCCAAGAGGGGGGGTTGGACTATGCT. Protein sequence: CASSQEGGLDYA. In full, the CDR3 reads CASSQEGGLDYAEQFF. V and J are TRBV5 and TRBJ2-1; 7 bases fit TRBD2. The read ends 4 residues before the CDR3 terminus; that terminus is restored from the germline J gene. This CDR3 has 16 amino acids. Germline CDR1 is LGHNA and CDR2 is YNLKQL (reference sequence). Germline trimming cut 0 bases from V and 2 bases from J; bases unmatched to any gene: 4.

This clone was picked up a small number of times. Genes here carry mouse names. The read falls 4 residues short of the CDR3 end, and the missing part is taken from the germline J gene. V gene TRBV13-1 combines with J gene TRBJ2-2; TRBD2 matches at 9 bases. The CDR3 extends over 15 amino acids. Germline V lookup: CDR1 NSHNY, CDR2 SYGAGN. Losses at the gene ends were 3 bases for V and 3 bases for J; bases not matched to a gene: 3. The sequenced CDR3 bases are TGTGCCAGCAGTGGATGGACTGGGGACACCGGG. Its protein is CASSGWTGDTG. The entire CDR3 reads CASSGWTGDTGQLYF.

Worth noting for this clone: Genes and germline are mouse. CDR3 DNA, as far as it was read: TGTGCCAGCGCTCTCGGACTGGGAGCAAACACCGGG. Protein sequence: CASALGLGANTG. The full CDR3 protein reads CASALGLGANTGQLYF. This chain connects TRBV19 to TRBJ2-2; 8 bases are shared with TRBD2. The read halts 4 residues ahead of the CDR3 end, with the missing end drawn from the germline J gene. The CDR3 runs to 16 residues. Trimming cost V 7 bases and J 0 bases; bases outside gene matches: 8. Germline assignment: CDR1 FNHDT and CDR2 SITEND (reference sequence).

Details on this clone: Gene names and germline refer to mouse. The observed sequence ends 4 residues before the CDR3 terminus, with the missing tail filled in from the germline J gene. The chain couples TRBV19 to TRBJ2-7; TRBD1 might be the D (6 bases). From germline, CDR1 is FNHDT and CDR2 SITEND (reference sequence). Trimming stripped 7 bases from V and 3 bases from J, with 11 bases between. This CDR3 region has 12 residues. The CDR3: CASRDKVYEQYF. The part of the CDR3 DNA that was read is TGTGCCAGCCGGGACAAGGTCTAT.